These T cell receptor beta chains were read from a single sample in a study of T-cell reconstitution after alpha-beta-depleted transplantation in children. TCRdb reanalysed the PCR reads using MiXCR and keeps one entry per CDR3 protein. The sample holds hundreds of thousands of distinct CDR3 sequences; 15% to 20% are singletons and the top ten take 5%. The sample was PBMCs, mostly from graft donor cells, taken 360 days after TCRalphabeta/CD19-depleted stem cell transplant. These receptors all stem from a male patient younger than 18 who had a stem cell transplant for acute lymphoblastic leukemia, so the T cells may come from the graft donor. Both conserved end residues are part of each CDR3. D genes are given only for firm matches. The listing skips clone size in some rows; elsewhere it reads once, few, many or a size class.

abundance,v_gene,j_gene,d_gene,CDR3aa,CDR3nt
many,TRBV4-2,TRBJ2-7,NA,CASSTRGEQYF,TGTGCCAGCAGCACTCGGGGTGAGCAGTACTTC
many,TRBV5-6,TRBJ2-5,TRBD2,CASSLIPVASGQETQYF,TGTGCCAGCAGCTTGATCCCCGTGGCTAGCGGCCAAGAGACCCAGTACTTC
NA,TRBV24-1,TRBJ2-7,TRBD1,CVTSDRGQGFYEQYF,TGTGTCACCAGTGATAGGGGACAGGGGTTCTACGAGCAGTACTTC
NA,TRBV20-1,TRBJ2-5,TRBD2,CSARVAASGRETQYF,TGCAGTGCTAGAGTAGCGGCTAGCGGGAGGGAGACCCAGTACTTC
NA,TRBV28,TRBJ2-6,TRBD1,CASSSGYRDRNSGANVLTF,TGTGCCAGCTCGTCCGGATACCGGGACAGGAACTCTGGGGCCAACGTCCTGACTTTC
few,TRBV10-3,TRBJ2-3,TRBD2,CAISESGTGGPIDTQYF,TGTGCCATCAGTGAGTCTGGGACGGGAGGGCCTATAGATACGCAGTATTTT
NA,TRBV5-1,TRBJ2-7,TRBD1,CASSLLGQGSPYEQYF,TGCGCCAGCAGCCTGCTGGGACAGGGTTCCCCCTACGAGCAGTACTTC
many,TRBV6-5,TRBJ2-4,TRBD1,CASSRDRGMWADIQYF,TGTGCCAGCAGTCGCGACAGGGGGATGTGGGCGGACATTCAGTACTTC
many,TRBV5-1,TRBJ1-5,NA,CASSSDGYNQPQHF,TGCGCCAGCAGCTCGGACGGATACAATCAGCCCCAGCATTTT
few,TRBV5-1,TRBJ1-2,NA,CASSLEATRGRGRRGYTF,TGCGCCAGCAGCTTGGAAGCTACTCGCGGCAGGGGCCGGAGGGGCTACACCTTC
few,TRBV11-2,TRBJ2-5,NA,CASSFLLEGELAQYF,TGTGCCAGCAGCTTTCTACTAGAGGGGGAGCTGGCCCAGTACTTC
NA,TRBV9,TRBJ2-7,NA,CASSVGLGRGAYEQYF,TGTGCCAGCAGCGTAGGTTTGGGCAGGGGAGCTTACGAGCAGTACTTC
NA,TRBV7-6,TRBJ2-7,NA,CASSLEQGRFGYEQYF,TGTGCCAGCAGCTTAGAACAGGGACGATTTGGCTACGAGCAGTACTTC
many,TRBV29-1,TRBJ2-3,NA,CSVEIVYRTDTQYF,TGCAGCGTTGAAATAGTCTATCGCACAGATACGCAGTATTTT
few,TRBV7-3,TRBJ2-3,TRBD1,CASSLMPQGAIDTQYF,TGTGCCAGCAGCTTAATGCCACAGGGGGCCATAGATACGCAGTATTTT
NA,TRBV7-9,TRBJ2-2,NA,CARGAGELFF,TGTGCCAGAGGGGCCGGGGAGCTGTTTTTT
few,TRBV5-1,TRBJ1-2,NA,CASSLGAAVNYGYTF,TGCGCCAGCAGCTTGGGGGCAGCTGTTAACTATGGCTACACCTTC
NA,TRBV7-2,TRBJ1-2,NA,CASSSNQGSGYTF,TGTGCCAGCAGCTCAAACCAGGGTTCTGGCTACACCTTC
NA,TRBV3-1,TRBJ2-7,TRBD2,CASSQSTSGSDEQYF,TGTGCCAGCAGCCAATCGACTAGCGGGTCCGACGAGCAGTACTTC
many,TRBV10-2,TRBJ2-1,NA,CASGRTGYNEQFF,TGCGCCAGCGGAAGGACTGGCTACAATGAGCAGTTCTTC
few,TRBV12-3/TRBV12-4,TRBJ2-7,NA,CASSPGPPPFSEQYF,TGTGCCAGCAGTCCCGGGCCTCCTCCCTTTAGCGAGCAGTACTTC
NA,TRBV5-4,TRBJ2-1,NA,CASSYVVMGDNEQFF,TGTGCCAGCAGCTACGTGGTGATGGGGGACAATGAGCAGTTCTTC
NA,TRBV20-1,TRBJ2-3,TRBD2,CSAGRLAGGSTDTQYF,TGCAGTGCTGGACGCTTAGCGGGAGGGAGCACAGATACGCAGTATTTT
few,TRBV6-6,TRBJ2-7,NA,CASSPHREQYF,TGTGCCAGCAGCCCCCACCGGGAGCAGTACTTC
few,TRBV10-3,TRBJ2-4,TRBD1,CAISVGQGAGNIQYF,TGTGCCATCAGTGTGGGTCAGGGGGCGGGAAACATTCAGTACTTC
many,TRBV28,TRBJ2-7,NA,CASHESPYEQYF,TGTGCCAGCCACGAATCGCCCTACGAGCAGTACTTC
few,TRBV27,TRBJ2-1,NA,CARSKIQREYNEQFF,TGTGCCAGATCTAAAATACAAAGGGAATACAATGAGCAGTTCTTC
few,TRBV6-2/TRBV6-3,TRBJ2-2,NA,CASSYGSGAIWELFF,TGTGCCAGCAGTTACGGATCGGGGGCTATTTGGGAGCTGTTTTTT
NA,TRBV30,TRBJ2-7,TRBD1,CAWRRTGGLDQYF,TGTGCCTGGAGGCGGACAGGGGGCTTGGATCAGTACTTC
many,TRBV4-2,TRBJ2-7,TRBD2,CASSQGGSGSGEEQYF,TGTGCCAGCAGCCAAGGGGGTAGCGGGAGTGGTGAGGAGCAGTACTTC
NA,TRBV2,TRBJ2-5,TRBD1,CATTGSVTQYF,TGTGCCACGACAGGGTCGGTGACCCAGTACTTC
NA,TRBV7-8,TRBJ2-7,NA,CASSFGYYEQYF,TGTGCCAGCAGCTTCGGGTACTACGAGCAGTACTTC
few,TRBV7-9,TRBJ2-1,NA,CASSPPRPSSYNEQFF,TGTGCCAGCAGCCCACCACGCCCTAGCTCCTACAATGAGCAGTTCTTC
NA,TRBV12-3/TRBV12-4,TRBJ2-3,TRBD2,CASKYYSGRMAKDTQYF,TGTGCCAGCAAATATTATAGCGGGAGGATGGCAAAGGATACGCAGTATTTT
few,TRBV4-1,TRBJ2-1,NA,CASSQENHPGQFF,TGCGCCAGCAGCCAAGAAAATCACCCAGGGCAGTTCTTC
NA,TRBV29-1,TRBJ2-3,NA,CSVESAFGPTAEDTQYF,TGCAGCGTTGAGTCTGCCTTCGGCCCCACCGCGGAGGATACGCAGTATTTT
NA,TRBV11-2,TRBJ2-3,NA,CASSLVALNGGGTDTQYF,TGTGCCAGCAGCTTAGTAGCCCTCAACGGAGGGGGCACAGATACGCAGTATTTT
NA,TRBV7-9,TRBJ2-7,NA,CASTLAPTYEQYF,TGTGCCAGCACCCTAGCGCCAACCTACGAGCAGTACTTC
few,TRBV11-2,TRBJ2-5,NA,CASSLFPGDQETQYF,TGTGCCAGCAGCTTATTCCCCGGGGATCAAGAGACCCAGTACTTC
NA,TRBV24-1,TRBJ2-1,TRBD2,CATSSGGLDNEQFF,TGTGCCACCAGTAGCGGGGGCCTGGACAATGAGCAGTTCTTC
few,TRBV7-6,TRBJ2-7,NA,CASSSGKSSYEQYF,TGTGCCAGCAGCTCCGGGAAGAGCTCCTACGAGCAGTACTTC
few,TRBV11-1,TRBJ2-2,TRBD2,CASRFRKLAGGFLNTGELFF,TGTGCCAGCAGGTTTAGGAAACTAGCGGGAGGATTCTTGAACACCGGGGAGCTGTTTTTT
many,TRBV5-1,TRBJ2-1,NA,CASSLESGGYNEQFF,TGCGCCAGCAGCTTGGAATCTGGAGGGTACAATGAGCAGTTCTTC
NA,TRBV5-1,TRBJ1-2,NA,CASSPRLSNYGYTF,TGCGCCAGCAGCCCGAGACTCTCTAACTATGGCTACACCTTC
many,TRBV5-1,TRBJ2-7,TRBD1,CASRRQGAPYEQYF,TGCGCCAGCAGGAGACAGGGGGCTCCCTACGAGCAGTACTTC
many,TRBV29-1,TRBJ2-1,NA,CSVERINEQFF,TGCAGCGTTGAAAGGATCAATGAGCAGTTCTTC